A selection of T cell receptor beta chains follows, all from one sample in a study of T cell responses to AZD1222 COVID-19 vaccine. TCRdb's copy holds only in-frame clones and misses some; the assay was immunoSEQ multiplex PCR. The table includes tens of thousands of clones, roughly nine tenths detected once. The sample was peripheral blood, taken on day 0 of AZD1222 vaccination. All receptors derive from an adult in good health. The CDR3 runs from the conserved cysteine through the conserved F or W.

CDR3 length | J gene | V gene | CDR3 protein
13 | TRBJ1-5 | TRBV30 | CALSGSSNQPQHF
14 | TRBJ2-1 | TRBV13 | CASSDASSYNEQFF
22 | TRBJ2-7 | TRBV19 | CASPIIYMGSNGIFLSVYEQYF
14 | TRBJ2-7 | TRBV7-9 | CASSVGQGSYEQYF
11 | TRBJ1-3 | TRBV20-1 | CSAPEVDTIYF
16 | TRBJ1-6 | TRBV10-2 | CASSGGTGAYNSPLHF
16 | TRBJ1-6 | TRBV27 | CASSPRGGVGNSPLHF
13 | TRBJ1-2 | TRBV6-5 | CASNRDRFYGYTF
17 | TRBJ1-2 | TRBV18 | CASSPAQGSVLSDGYTF
15 | TRBJ2-7 | TRBV7-9 | CASSSQGTVRHEQYF
16 | TRBJ1-4 | TRBV15 | CATSRALATSTEKLFF
13 | TRBJ2-6 | TRBV7-3 | CASSPSGANVLTF
12 | TRBJ1-1 | TRBV30 | CAWSVSGTEAFF
15 | TRBJ2-3 | TRBV5-1 | CASSLASGYTDTQYF
14 | TRBJ2-2 | TRBV6-5 | CASTFGERAGELFF
14 | TRBJ2-7 | TRBV19 | CASSIGLGGLEQYF
14 | TRBJ1-5 | TRBV28 | CASSSGLSNQPQHF
14 | TRBJ1-4 | TRBV18 | CASSADRLNEKLFF
14 | TRBJ2-5 | TRBV18 | CASSLNRGHETQYF
13 | TRBJ1-5 | TRBV12-3/TRBV12-4 | CASSPGDDQPQHF
13 | TRBJ1-2 | TRBV15 | CATSKRTGQGYTF
13 | TRBJ1-1 | TRBV9 | CASSVGTNTEAFF
17 | TRBJ1-3 | TRBV7-9 | CASSQRPGIFSGNTIYF
14 | TRBJ1-1 | TRBV5-1 | CASSGDGGGTEAFF